This T cell receptor (beta chain) was captured by sequencing in a study of CD8+CD57+ T cells in acquired aplastic anemia. Study context: Sorted CD4+ and CD8+ cells gave a mean 3.2 ug DNA, range 0.2 to 27.4 ug. The study obtained approximately 11 million reads on average for CD4+ cells from healthy donors.

Study-level results: Controls did not differ significantly from patients in CD8+ Simpson's diversity. Common to patients and controls were twenty-nine CD8+ CDR3 sequences.

With 7 bases removed from V and 2 bases from J, the gap between germline ends came to 10 bases. Germline CDR1 is SGDLS and CDR2 is YYNGEE. The CDR3 runs to 13 residues. This clonotype was counted at least ten times. Its antigen is unknown. Profiles of TCR beta VDJ and CDR3 were generated from a genomic DNA template. TCRdb fed the reads into MiXCR, producing one record per CDR3 protein. The sample records tens of thousands of distinct CDR3 sequences, approximately 51% being singletons. This clonotype originated in a human donor in good health, serving as a control. The gene calls are TRBV9 and TRBJ1-3, with D possibly matching TRBD1 (6 bases). The sample taken for sequencing was sorted CD4+, CD8+, or CD8+CD57+ T cells (not recorded which) from PBMCs. The CDR3 sequence is CASRGAPGNTIYF. The CDR3 DNA sequence: TGTGCCAGCCGGGGGGCTCCTGGAAACACCATATATTTT.